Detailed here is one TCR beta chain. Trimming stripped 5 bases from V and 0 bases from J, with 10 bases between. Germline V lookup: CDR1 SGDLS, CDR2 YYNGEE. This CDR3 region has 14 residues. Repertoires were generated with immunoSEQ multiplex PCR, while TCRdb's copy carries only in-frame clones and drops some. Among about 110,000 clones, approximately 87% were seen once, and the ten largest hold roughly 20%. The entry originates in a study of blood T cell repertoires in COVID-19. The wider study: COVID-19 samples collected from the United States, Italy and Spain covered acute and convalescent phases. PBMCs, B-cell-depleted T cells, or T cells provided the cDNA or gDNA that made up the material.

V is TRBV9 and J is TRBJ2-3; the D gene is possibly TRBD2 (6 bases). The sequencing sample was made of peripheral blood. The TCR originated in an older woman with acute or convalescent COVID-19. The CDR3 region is CASRGGVSTDTQYF. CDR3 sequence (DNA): TGTGCCAGCAGGGGGGGAGTTAGCACAGATACGCAGTATTTT.